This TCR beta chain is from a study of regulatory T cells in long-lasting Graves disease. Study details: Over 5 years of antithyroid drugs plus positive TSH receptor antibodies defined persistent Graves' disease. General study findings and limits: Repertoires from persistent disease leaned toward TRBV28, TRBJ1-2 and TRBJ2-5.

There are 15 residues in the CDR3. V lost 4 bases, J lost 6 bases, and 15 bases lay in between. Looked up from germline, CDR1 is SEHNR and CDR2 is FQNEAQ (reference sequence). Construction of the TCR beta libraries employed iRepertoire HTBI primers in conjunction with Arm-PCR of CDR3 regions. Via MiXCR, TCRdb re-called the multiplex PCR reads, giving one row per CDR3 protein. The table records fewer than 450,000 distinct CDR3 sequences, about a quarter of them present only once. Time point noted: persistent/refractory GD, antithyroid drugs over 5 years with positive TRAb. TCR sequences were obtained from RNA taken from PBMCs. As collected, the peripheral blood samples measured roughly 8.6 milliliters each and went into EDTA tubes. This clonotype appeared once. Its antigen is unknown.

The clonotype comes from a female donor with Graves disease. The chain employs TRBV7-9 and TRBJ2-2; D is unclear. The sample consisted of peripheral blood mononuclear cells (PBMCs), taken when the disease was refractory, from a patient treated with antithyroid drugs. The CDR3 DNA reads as TGTGCCAGCAGCTCGATGTTGAAAAGCCCCGGGGAGCTGTTTTTT. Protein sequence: CASSSMLKSPGELFF. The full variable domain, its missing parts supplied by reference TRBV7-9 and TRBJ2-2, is DTGVSQNPRHKITKRGQNVTFRCDPISEHNRLYWYRQTLGQGPEFLTYFQNEAQLEKSRLLSDRFSAERPKGSFSTLEIQRTEQGDSAMYLCASSSMLKSPGELFFGEGSRLTVL.